Shown below are 32 T cell receptor beta chains from a single sample sequenced in a study of shared T cell receptors in the human thymus. Repertoires were generated with immunoSEQ multiplex PCR, while TCRdb's copy carries only in-frame clones and drops some. The repertoire holds hundreds of thousands of clones, with 70% to 90% as singletons. These data are also associated with another study on human thymus T cells.

Sequencing used thymocytes. These receptors were collected from a boy in the first two years of life with a congenital heart defect.

This clone appeared a single time. This rearrangement joins TRBV4-1 to TRBJ2-3, with 8 positions matching TRBD2. CDR3 length equals 15 residues. J lost 5 bases, V lost 6 bases, and 10 bases had no gene match. Germline V gene sequence: CDR1 MGHRA, CDR2 YSYEKL. The CDR3 spells CASSGRAGVVDTQYF. The CDR3 DNA is TGCGCCAGCAGTGGGCGAGCGGGAGTAGTAGATACGCAGTATTTT.

This clone showed up just a few times. The rearrangement links TRBV6-1 to TRBJ2-7; TRBD2 might be the D (5 bases). The V end lost 2 bases, the J end lost 0 bases, and 11 bases lay between the germline ends. Germline CDR1 is MNHNS and CDR2 is SASEGT. The CDR3 extends over 15 amino acids. The chain's CDR3 is CASSEPSRSSYEQYF. CDR3 nucleotide sequence: TGTGCCAGCAGTGAACCTAGCCGAAGCTCCTACGAGCAGTACTTC.

The V gene is TRBV5-1, the J gene TRBJ1-2; D is possibly TRBD1 (5 bases). V lost 0 bases, J lost 7 bases, and 28 bases lay in between. Germline V gene data show CDR1 as SGHRS and CDR2 as YFSETQ. The CDR3 has 19 residues. The CDR3 protein is CASSLVPDIPPGPSCGYTF. The CDR3 DNA reads TGCGCCAGCAGCTTGGTCCCGGACATACCCCCCGGCCCCTCCTGTGGCTACACCTTC.

This clone was seen just once. The chain combines TRBV29-1 with TRBJ2-1, with 10 nucleotides matching TRBD2. J gave up 4 bases and V 4 bases, and 1 base lay outside the gene matches. CDR1 SQVTM and CDR2 ANQGSEA come from the germline V gene. The CDR3 runs to 13 residues. The CDR3 nucleotides read TGCAGCGTTGGGACTAGCGGATACAATGAGCAGTTCTTC. It is translated as CSVGTSGYNEQFF.

V gene TRBV5-4 combines with J gene TRBJ2-2; 9 nucleotides match TRBD1. Germline V lookup: CDR1 SGHNT, CDR2 YYREEE (reference sequence). V shed 0 bases and J 6 bases; nucleotides not matched to a gene: 3. The CDR3 is 15 residues long. In DNA, the CDR3 is TGTGCCAGCAGCTTGGGGGACAGGGAAGCCGGGGAGCTGTTTTTT. Translating gives CASSLGDREAGELFF.

J is TRBJ1-3 and V is TRBV21-1; TRBD1 was called by the table and not checked on the DNA. TRBV21-1 is a listed pseudogene. This CDR3 is built from 16 residues. The CDR3 protein is CASSKDPTGGRNTIYF. The CDR3 DNA follows: TGTGCCAGCAGCAAAGATCCCACAGGGGGAAGAAACACCATATATTTT.

This clone was seen a handful of times. The rearrangement links TRBV5-1 to TRBJ2-7; D might be TRBD1 (6 bases). V shed 4 bases and J shed 7 bases, with 15 bases lying between them. This CDR3 spans 13 amino acids. CDR1 and CDR2 from the germline V gene are SGHRS and YFSETQ. CDR3 amino acids: CASSAGQRGEQYF. The CDR3 DNA follows: TGCGCCAGCAGCGCCGGACAGAGGGGGGAGCAGTACTTC.

This chain uses TRBV5-8 with TRBJ2-2, with a weak D call TRBD2 (6 bases). Germline CDR1 is SGHTS and CDR2 is YDEGEE. Between the trimmed V and J ends, which lost 4 bases and 2 bases, there was a span of 12 bases. This CDR3 spans 15 amino acids. The CDR3 reads CASSPEGVNTGELFF. CDR3 DNA sequence: TGTGCCAGCAGCCCGGAGGGAGTTAACACCGGGGAGCTGTTTTTT.

The rearrangement links TRBV7-9 to TRBJ2-1; D is possibly TRBD1 (6 bases). The V end lost 6 bases, the J end lost 9 bases, and 15 bases lay between the germline ends. Germline assignment: CDR1 SEHNR and CDR2 FQNEAQ (reference sequence). CDR3 length equals 13 residues. The CDR3 DNA follows: TGTGCCAGCAGTCTATACACAGGGAGTGAGCAGTTCTTC. It yields the protein CASSLYTGSEQFF.

The chain employs TRBV2 and TRBJ2-7; D perhaps matches TRBD2 (6 bases). Trimming took off 7 bases at V and 2 bases at J, with 12 bases between the two ends. The germline V gene has CDR1 SNHLY and CDR2 FYNNEI. CDR3 length equals 13 residues. The CDR3 protein is CASNRTTPYEQYF. CDR3 nucleotides: TGTGCCAGCAATCGGACTACTCCCTACGAGCAGTACTTC.

This chain joins TRBV9 and TRBJ2-5; a possible D gene is TRBD1 (5 bases). Germline loops: CDR1 SGDLS, CDR2 YYNGEE. The CDR3 totals 14 residues. Trimming pared 5 bases from V and 3 bases from J, leaving 14 bases between. CDR3 DNA: TGTGCCAGCAGAGATGATACAGGAGAAGAGACCCAGTACTTC. Translation gives CASRDDTGEETQYF.

The chain uses TRBV2 and TRBJ2-3; 10 bases align to TRBD2. V shed 5 bases, J shed 2 bases, and the junction held 7 bases outside the gene matches. The CDR3 sequence is 16 residues long. The germline CDR1 and CDR2 sequences are SNHLY and FYNNEI. The CDR3 DNA sequence: TGTGCCAGCAGTAGGGCTAGCGGGAGTTACACAGATACGCAGTATTTT. It specifies CASSRASGSYTDTQYF.

This clone was detected once. J is TRBJ2-2 and V is TRBV5-1, with 10 positions matching TRBD2. V dropped 2 bases and J dropped 6; count of bases not matched to a gene: 13. The V gene's germline CDR1 is SGHRS and CDR2 YFSETQ. The CDR3 contains 18 residues. The chain's CDR3 is CASSLESSGSFGPGELFF. The CDR3 DNA follows: TGCGCCAGCAGCTTAGAGTCTAGCGGGAGCTTTGGCCCCGGGGAGCTGTTTTTT.

The CDR3 region has the DNA TGTGCCAGCAGTCCGGGGAGACAAGAGACCCAGTACTTC. Amino acids: CASSPGRQETQYF. This chain connects TRBV28 to TRBJ2-5; maybe TRBD2 (5 bases). Germline CDR1 and CDR2: MDHEN and SYDVKM. V dropped 5 bases and J dropped 2 bases, with 9 bases sitting between them. The CDR3 has 13 amino acids. Full variable domain (outside the CDR3, taken from reference TRBV28 and TRBJ2-5): DVKVTQSSRYLVKRTGEKVFLECVQDMDHENMFWYRQDPGLGLRLIYFSYDVKMKEKGDIPEGYSVSREKKERFSLILESASTNQTSMYLCASSPGRQETQYFGPGTRLLVL.

The genes are TRBV4-1 and TRBJ2-7; tentative D call: TRBD2 (5 bases). V was shortened by 0 bases and J by 0 bases, with 12 bases between the two germline ends. This CDR3 contains 16 residues. CDR1 MGHRA and CDR2 YSYEKL come from the germline V gene. CDR3: CASSQETGLNSYEQYF. Here the CDR3 DNA reads TGCGCCAGCAGCCAAGAAACCGGACTGAACTCCTACGAGCAGTACTTC.

The chain uses TRBV5-4 and TRBJ2-7; 9 bases are a match to TRBD2. With 0 bases clipped from V and 4 bases from J, the junction kept 8 bases outside the gene matches. The CDR3 loop spans 16 amino acids. The germline gives CDR1 SGHNT, CDR2 YYREEE (reference sequence). In DNA form, the CDR3 reads TGTGCCAGCAGCTTGGCAGCGGGAGGCCTGTTGTACGAGCAGTACTTC. It codes for CASSLAAGGLLYEQYF.

The rearrangement uses TRBV7-8 and TRBJ2-7, with 7 bases that match TRBD1. Germline-derived CDR1 and CDR2 are SGHVS and FQNEAQ. V was pared by 5 bases and J by 2 bases, with 9 bases of the junction left unmatched. The CDR3 loop spans 15 amino acids. The CDR3 region is CASSPPGQSTYEQYF. The CDR3 bases are TGTGCCAGCAGCCCACCGGGACAGTCGACCTACGAGCAGTACTTC.

As DNA, the CDR3 is TGTGCCAGCAGCATCCGGGACAGGGGTAACTATGGCTACACCTTC. Its protein product is CASSIRDRGNYGYTF. The V call is TRBV11-2, the J call TRBJ1-2; the match to TRBD1 covers 10 bases. The CDR3 has 15 amino acids. The V and J ends lost 5 bases and 1 base, in that order; junction bases with no gene match: 4. Germline assignment: CDR1 SGHAT and CDR2 FQNNGV.

J is TRBJ2-7 and V is TRBV30; 11 bases agree with TRBD2. Germline V gene lookup returns CDR1 GTSNPN and CDR2 SVGIG (reference sequence). V dropped 2 bases and J dropped 5; count of bases not matched to a gene: 5. The CDR3 has 14 amino acids. The CDR3 sequence: CAWSIGLAGDEQYF. In nucleotides, the CDR3 is TGTGCCTGGAGTATAGGACTAGCGGGCGACGAGCAGTACTTC. Based on the CDR3 plus reference TRBV30 and TRBJ2-7, the full variable domain is SQTIHQWPATLVQPVGSPLSLECTVEGTSNPNLYWYRQAAGRGLQLLFYSVGIGQISSEVPQNLSASRPQDRQFILSSKKLLLSDSGFYLCAWSIGLAGDEQYFGPGTRLTVT.

This chain uses TRBV10-2 with TRBJ2-2; D might be TRBD2 (5 bases). Deletions cut 9 bases from V and 4 bases from J, with 12 bases between. This CDR3 is 13 amino acids long. Germline V gene lookup returns CDR1 WSHSY and CDR2 SAAADI. CDR3: CASRGRPTGELFF. CDR3 DNA: TGCGCCAGTCGGGGTAGGCCCACCGGGGAGCTGTTTTTT.

The chain couples TRBV30 to TRBJ1-5; perhaps TRBD1 as D (5 bases). The germline V gene has CDR1 GTSNPN and CDR2 SVGIG (reference sequence). With 3 bases removed from V and 3 bases from J, the gap between germline ends came to 12 bases. The CDR3 runs to 14 residues. The CDR3, as DNA: TGTGCCTGGAGCTTGGGGCCGTTCAATCAGCCCCAGCATTTT. Translated, it gives CAWSLGPFNQPQHF.

This rearrangement joins TRBV10-1 to TRBJ1-3; D perhaps matches TRBD1 (6 bases). The V end was cut by 0 bases, the J end by 2 bases, with 11 bases between. Germline lookup yields CDR1 WNHNN and CDR2 SYGVQD (reference sequence). The CDR3 covers 16 residues. The CDR3 DNA follows: TGCGCCAGCAGTGAGTCGGCAGGGGACCCTGGAAACACCATATATTTT. Its translation: CASSESAGDPGNTIYF.

The chain is built from TRBV7-9 and TRBJ1-1; D gene uncertain. CDR3 size: 15 residues. CDR1 is SEHNR and CDR2 is FQNEAQ in the germline V gene (reference sequence). Trimming removed 3 bases at V and 3 bases at J, with 14 bases between. The chain's CDR3 is CASSFRGVLDTEAFF. The CDR3 DNA reads TGTGCCAGCAGCTTCCGAGGAGTTCTAGACACTGAAGCTTTCTTT.

The chain's CDR3 is CAWSVSRDRVDRYSNQPQHF. CDR3 in DNA: TGTGCCTGGAGTGTTTCCCGGGACAGGGTGGATAGATATAGCAATCAGCCCCAGCATTTT. The chain is built from TRBV30 and TRBJ1-5; 9 bases are shared with TRBD1. CDR1 and CDR2 from the germline V gene are GTSNPN and SVGIG (reference sequence). This CDR3 comprises 20 residues. J gave up 0 bases and V 0 bases, and 15 bases lay outside the gene matches. Variable domain in full (rest from reference TRBV30 and TRBJ1-5): SQTIHQWPATLVQPVGSPLSLECTVEGTSNPNLYWYRQAAGRGLQLLFYSVGIGQISSEVPQNLSASRPQDRQFILSSKKLLLSDSGFYLCAWSVSRDRVDRYSNQPQHFGDGTRLSIL.

CDR3: CASNGGRNQETQYF. CDR3 bases: TGTGCCAGCAACGGCGGGAGGAATCAAGAGACCCAGTACTTC. V usage is TRBV2 and J usage is TRBJ2-5, with TRBD2 identical over 8 bases. Looked up from germline, CDR1 is SNHLY and CDR2 is FYNNEI. The CDR3 has 14 amino acids. J was trimmed by 2 bases and V by 7 bases; bases with no gene match: 6.

The V gene is TRBV5-8, the J gene TRBJ2-7; 7 positions agree with TRBD1. CDR3 length: 14 residues. V dropped 1 base and J dropped 3; count of bases not matched to a gene: 4. Germline CDR1 SGHTS, CDR2 YDEGEE. In DNA form, the CDR3 reads TGTGCCAGCAGCTTGAACAGGGGCTACTACGAGCAGTACTTC. As protein: CASSLNRGYYEQYF.

V usage is TRBV25-1 and J usage is TRBJ2-7; no clear D gene. Germline V lookup: CDR1 MGHDK, CDR2 SYGVNS. This CDR3 is 11 amino acids long. Trimming shortened V by 3 bases and J by 6 bases, and 6 bases separated the two germline ends. The CDR3 is CASSDGSEQYF. CDR3 in DNA: TGTGCCAGCAGTGACGGGTCCGAGCAGTACTTC.

Comments on this clone: A read error may produce the germline difference seen at one junction end. The V gene is TRBV20-1, the J gene TRBJ2-7, with 9 bases identical to TRBD1. The CDR3 totals 11 residues. Germline lookup yields CDR1 DFQATT and CDR2 SNEGSKA (reference sequence). The CDR3, as DNA: TGCAGTGCTAGAGCCCCCGGGACAGGGCACTTC. It encodes CSARAPGTGHF.

The chain links TRBV4-2 to TRBJ2-7; 9 nucleotides align to TRBD2. The germline gives CDR1 LGHNA, CDR2 YNFKEQ. This CDR3 has 17 residues. The trim removed 2 bases at V and 0 bases at J, leaving 8 bases unmatched. The CDR3 reads CASSQSTGLASSYEQYF. The CDR3 coding sequence is TGTGCCAGCAGCCAAAGTACGGGACTAGCTTCCTCCTACGAGCAGTACTTC.

J is TRBJ2-4 and V is TRBV28, with no clear D. Germline CDR1 is MDHEN and CDR2 is SYDVKM. CDR3 length equals 17 residues. The V end lost 1 base, the J end lost 2 bases, and 15 bases lay between the germline ends. CDR3 protein: CASSLLSDRRSKNIQYF. The CDR3 DNA is TGTGCCAGCAGTTTATTAAGCGATAGGCGGTCCAAAAACATTCAGTACTTC.

This chain joins TRBV9 and TRBJ1-5; possible D gene TRBD1, 5 bases. The CDR3 runs to 16 residues. Per the germline V gene, CDR1 is SGDLS and CDR2 is YYNGEE. Between the trimmed V and J ends, which lost 4 bases and 0 bases, there was a span of 14 bases. CDR3 sequence reads: CASSPADSISNQPQHF. The CDR3 DNA follows: TGTGCCAGCAGCCCAGCCGACAGTATTAGCAATCAGCCCCAGCATTTT. Full variable domain (missing parts from reference TRBV9 and TRBJ1-5): DSGVTQTPKHLITATGQRVTLRCSPRSGDLSVYWYQQSLDQGLQFLIQYYNGEERAKGNILERFSAQQFPDLHSELNLSSLELGDSALYFCASSPADSISNQPQHFGDGTRLSIL.

This clone came up once. The V and J genes are TRBV20-1 and TRBJ2-1, with a possible D match to TRBD1 (5 bases). This CDR3 has 11 amino acids. Looked up from germline, CDR1 is DFQATT and CDR2 is SNEGSKA (reference sequence). With 5 bases removed from V and 9 bases from J, the gap between germline ends came to 11 bases. CDR3 sequence: CSAPPQAEQFF. CDR3 DNA: TGCAGTGCTCCACCACAGGCTGAGCAGTTCTTC.